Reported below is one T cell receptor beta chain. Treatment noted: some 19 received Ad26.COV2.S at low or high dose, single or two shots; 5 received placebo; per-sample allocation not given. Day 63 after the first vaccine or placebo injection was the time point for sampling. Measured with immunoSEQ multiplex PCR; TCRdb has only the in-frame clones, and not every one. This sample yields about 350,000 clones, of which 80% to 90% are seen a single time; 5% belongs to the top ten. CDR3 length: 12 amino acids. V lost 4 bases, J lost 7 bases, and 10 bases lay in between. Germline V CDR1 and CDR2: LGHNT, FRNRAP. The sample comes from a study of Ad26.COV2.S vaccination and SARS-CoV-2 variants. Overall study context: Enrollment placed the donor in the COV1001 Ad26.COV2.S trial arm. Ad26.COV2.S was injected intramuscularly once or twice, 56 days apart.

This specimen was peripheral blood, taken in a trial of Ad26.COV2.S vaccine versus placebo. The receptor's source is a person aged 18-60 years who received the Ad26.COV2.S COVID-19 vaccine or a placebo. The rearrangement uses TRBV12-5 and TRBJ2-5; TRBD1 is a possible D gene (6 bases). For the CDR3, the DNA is TGTGCTAGTGGTTACATAGGGGGGACCCAGTACTTC. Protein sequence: CASGYIGGTQYF.